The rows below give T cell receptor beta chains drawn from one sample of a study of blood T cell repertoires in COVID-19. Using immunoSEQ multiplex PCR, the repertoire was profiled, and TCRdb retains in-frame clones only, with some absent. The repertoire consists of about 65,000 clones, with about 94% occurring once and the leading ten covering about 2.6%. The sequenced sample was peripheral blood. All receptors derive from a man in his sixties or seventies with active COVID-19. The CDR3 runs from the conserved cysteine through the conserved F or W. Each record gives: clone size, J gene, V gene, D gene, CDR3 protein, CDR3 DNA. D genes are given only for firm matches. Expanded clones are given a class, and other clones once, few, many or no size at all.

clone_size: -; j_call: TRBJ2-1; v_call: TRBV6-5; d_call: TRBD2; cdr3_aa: CASSRTSRGNEQFF; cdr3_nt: TGTGCCAGCAGCAGGACTAGTCGGGGGAATGAGCAGTTCTTC
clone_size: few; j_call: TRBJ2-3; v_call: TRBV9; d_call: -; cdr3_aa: CASSPPAGGSTDTQYF; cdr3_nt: TGTGCCAGCAGCCCCCCCGCCGGGGGAAGCACAGATACGCAGTATTTT
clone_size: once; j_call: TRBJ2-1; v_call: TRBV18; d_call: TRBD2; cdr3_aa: CASSPPSGGYSYNEQFF; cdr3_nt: TGTGCCAGCTCACCACCTAGCGGGGGTTACTCCTACAATGAGCAGTTCTTC
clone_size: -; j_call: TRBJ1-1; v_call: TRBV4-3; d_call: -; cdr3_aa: CASSQGERPGKAEAFF; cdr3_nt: TGCGCCAGCAGCCAAGGTGAAAGGCCAGGGAAGGCTGAAGCTTTCTTT
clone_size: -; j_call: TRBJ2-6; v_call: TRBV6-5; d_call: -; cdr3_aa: CASRSSGANVLTF; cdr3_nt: TGTGCCAGCAGGAGCTCTGGGGCCAACGTCCTGACTTTC
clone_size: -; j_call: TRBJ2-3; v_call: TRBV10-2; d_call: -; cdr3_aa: CASSVPLADTQYF; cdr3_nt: TGCGCCAGCAGCGTACCCCTAGCAGATACGCAGTATTTT
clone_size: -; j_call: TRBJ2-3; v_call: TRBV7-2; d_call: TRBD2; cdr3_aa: CASGRSGGSTDTQYF; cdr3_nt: TGTGCCAGCGGACGTAGCGGGGGAAGCACAGATACGCAGTATTTT
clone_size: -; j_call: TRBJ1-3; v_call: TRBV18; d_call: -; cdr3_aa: CASSPPGGQGNTIYF; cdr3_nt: TGTGCCAGCTCACCCCCGGGGGGGCAAGGAAACACCATATATTTT
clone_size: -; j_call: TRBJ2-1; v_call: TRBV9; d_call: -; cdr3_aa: CASSEQGDEQFF; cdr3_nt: TGTGCCAGCAGCGAACAGGGAGATGAGCAGTTCTTC
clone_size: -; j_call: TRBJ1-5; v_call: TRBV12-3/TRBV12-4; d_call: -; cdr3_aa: CASSLTANQPQHF; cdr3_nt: TGTGCCAGCAGTCTCACTGCGAATCAGCCCCAGCATTTT
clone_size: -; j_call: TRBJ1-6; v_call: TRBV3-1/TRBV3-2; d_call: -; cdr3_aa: CASSQKYRWSGNSPLHF; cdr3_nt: TGTGCCAGCAGCCAGAAGTATAGGTGGAGTGGCAATTCACCCCTCCACTTT
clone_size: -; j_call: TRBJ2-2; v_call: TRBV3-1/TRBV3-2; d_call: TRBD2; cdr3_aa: CASSRVGGTGELFF; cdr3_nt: TGTGCCAGCAGCCGAGTCGGGGGGACCGGGGAGCTGTTTTTT
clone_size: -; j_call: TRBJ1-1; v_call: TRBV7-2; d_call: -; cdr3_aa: CASSLVGGAATEAFF; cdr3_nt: TGTGCCAGCAGCTTAGTGGGAGGGGCCGCCACTGAAGCTTTCTTT
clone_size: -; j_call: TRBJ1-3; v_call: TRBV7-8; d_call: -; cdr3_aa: CASSSPVGGASGNTIYF; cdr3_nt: TGTGCCAGCAGCTCCCCCGTTGGGGGCGCCTCTGGAAACACCATATATTTT
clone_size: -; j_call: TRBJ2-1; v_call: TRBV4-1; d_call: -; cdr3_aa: CASSQEPLRRVPYNEQFF; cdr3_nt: TGCGCCAGCAGCCAAGAACCGCTTCGCAGGGTGCCCTACAATGAGCAGTTCTTC
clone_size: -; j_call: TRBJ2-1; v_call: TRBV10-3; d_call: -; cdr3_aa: CAISDSRGGLGGEQFF; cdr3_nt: TGTGCCATCAGTGACTCGCGTGGGGGACTCGGTGGTGAGCAGTTCTTC
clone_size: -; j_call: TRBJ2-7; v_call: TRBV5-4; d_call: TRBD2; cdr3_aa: CASSSTSGGGIPYEQYF; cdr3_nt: TGTGCCAGCAGCTCGACTAGCGGGGGGGGGATACCTTACGAGCAGTACTTC
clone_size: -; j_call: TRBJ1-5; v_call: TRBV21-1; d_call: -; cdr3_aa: CASSPPGGNQPQHF; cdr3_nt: TGTGCCAGCAGCCCCCCCGGAGGCAATCAGCCCCAGCATTTT
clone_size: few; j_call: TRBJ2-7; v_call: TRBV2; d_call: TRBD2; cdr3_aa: CAPPGGPNAYEQYF; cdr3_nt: TGTGCCCCCCCGGGAGGGCCTAACGCCTACGAGCAGTACTTC
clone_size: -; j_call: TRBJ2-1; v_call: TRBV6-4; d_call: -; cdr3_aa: CASSDSPGGRDNEQFF; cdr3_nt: TGTGCCAGCAGTGACTCGCCGGGGGGCCGAGACAATGAGCAGTTCTTC
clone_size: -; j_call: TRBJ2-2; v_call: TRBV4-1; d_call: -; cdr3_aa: CASSQGPRGARTGELFF; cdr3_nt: TGCGCCAGCAGCCAAGGCCCCCGGGGGGCGCGAACCGGGGAGCTGTTTTTT